This TCR beta chain originates from a study of T-cell reconstitution after alpha-beta-depleted transplantation in children. Whole-study results and caveats: TCRbeta diversity was high at day 60 in some patients (a result of surviving recipient T cells and thymic progenitors). Counts and diversity of T cells one year after transplant came mostly from newly produced T cells. Where alpha-beta T cells came from about two months after transplant was reportedly several hundred expanded graft clones.

Unique molecular identifiers were incorporated when the TCRbeta library was constructed. TCRdb re-called the PCR reads with MiXCR, one entry per CDR3 protein. The table lists 200,000 to 300,000 distinct CDR3 sequences, roughly 8% of them singletons. This clonotype was seen ten or more times. Its target is not known. V was trimmed by 5 bases and J by 1 base, leaving 17 bases between them. CDR3 length equals 17 residues. CDR1 and CDR2 from the germline V gene are SGHNT and YENEEA. The input for sequencing was PBMCs, mostly from graft donor cells, taken 180 days after TCRalphabeta/CD19-depleted stem cell transplant. The sequence derives from a male patient younger than 18 who had a stem cell transplant for acute lymphoblastic leukemia, so the T cells may come from the graft donor. The chain combines TRBV11-3 with TRBJ2-2; the D gene is possibly TRBD2 (5 bases). This CDR3 reads CASSNPPDWENTGELFF. As DNA, the CDR3 is TGTGCCAGCAGCAACCCCCCGGACTGGGAGAACACCGGGGAGCTGTTTTTT.